Presented here are 25 T cell receptor beta chains from one specimen sequenced in a study of blood T cell repertoires in COVID-19. Repertoires were generated with immunoSEQ multiplex PCR, while TCRdb's copy carries only in-frame clones and drops some. Of under 150,000 clones in the sample, around 80% were seen once. The sample consisted of peripheral blood. These receptors were collected from a woman aged 80 or over with active or convalescent COVID-19.

This rearrangement joins TRBV3-1 (or the pseudogene TRBV3-2) to TRBJ2-3, with TRBD1 as a possible D gene (5 bases). Between the trimmed V and J ends, which lost 0 bases and 6 bases, there was a span of 16 bases. CDR3 length equals 16 residues. Germline V CDR1 and CDR2: LGHDT, YNNKEL (reference sequence). Here the CDR3 reads CASSQDLPGSGDTQYF. CDR3 bases: TGTGCCAGCAGCCAAGATCTCCCAGGGTCGGGTGATACGCAGTATTTT.

This chain uses TRBV12-3 or TRBV12-4 with TRBJ1-1; tentative D call: TRBD1 (6 bases). This CDR3 has 13 residues. V was cut by 3 bases and J by 8 bases, with 13 bases left in between. The CDR3 DNA sequence: TGTGCCAGCAGTTTCAATCGGGGGGCAGAAGCTTTCTTT. The encoded protein is CASSFNRGAEAFF.

The chain combines TRBV5-1 with TRBJ2-7, with 12 bases aligning to TRBD1. The CDR3 has 16 residues. V was clipped by 5 bases and J by 5 bases; unmatched bases: 11. Germline CDR1 SGHRS, CDR2 YFSETQ. CDR3 protein: CASRPNPGQGAHEQYF. In nucleotides, the CDR3 is TGCGCCAGCAGGCCAAATCCGGGACAGGGGGCCCACGAGCAGTACTTC.

The chain links TRBV30 to TRBJ1-5; perhaps TRBD1 as D (5 bases). There are 12 residues in the CDR3. Germline loops: CDR1 GTSNPN, CDR2 SVGIG (reference sequence). Trimming left V 3 bases short and J 9 bases short, with 12 bases between. CDR3 in amino acids: CAWSLGQGPQHF. In DNA form, the CDR3 reads TGTGCCTGGAGCCTTGGCCAGGGGCCCCAGCATTTT.

The chain recombines TRBV6-5 with TRBJ1-2; D is possibly TRBD1 (6 bases). This CDR3 is built from 14 residues. V dropped 6 bases and J dropped 8 bases, with 19 bases sitting between them. The V gene's germline CDR1 is MNHEY and CDR2 SVGAGI. This CDR3 reads CASRLQGVPHGYTF. In DNA, the CDR3 is TGTGCCAGCAGATTACAGGGAGTCCCCCACGGCTACACCTTC.

This rearrangement joins TRBV19 to TRBJ1-6; maybe TRBD1 (5 bases). This CDR3 spans 14 amino acids. The germline CDR1 and CDR2 sequences are LNHDA and SQIVND (reference sequence). V was shortened by 4 bases and J by 11 bases, with 15 bases between the two germline ends. The CDR3 loop is CASSTLPGGTPLHF. For the CDR3, the DNA is TGTGCCAGTAGTACCCTCCCGGGGGGAACACCCCTCCACTTT.

V is TRBV27 and J is TRBJ1-4; no definite D call. Trimming stripped 6 bases from V and 4 bases from J, with 12 bases between. The CDR3 loop spans 14 amino acids. The germline V gene encodes CDR1 MNHEY and CDR2 SMNVEV (reference sequence). The CDR3 region is CASRGPGINEKLFF. DNA of the CDR3: TGTGCCAGCAGAGGCCCCGGGATTAATGAAAAACTGTTTTTT.

V and J are TRBV2 and TRBJ2-1; 9 bases match TRBD1. The germline CDR1 and CDR2 sequences are SNHLY and FYNNEI. J was trimmed by 6 bases and V by 6 bases; bases with no gene match: 6. The CDR3 has 14 residues. CDR3 residues: CASRRDRVGNEQFF. The CDR3 bases are TGTGCCAGCAGAAGGGACAGGGTGGGCAATGAGCAGTTCTTC. Full variable domain (rest looked up from reference TRBV2 and TRBJ2-1): EPEVTQTPSHQVTQMGQEVILRCVPISNHLYFYWYRQILGQKVEFLVSFYNNEISEKSEIFDDQFSVERPDGSNFTLKIRSTKLEDSAMYFCASRRDRVGNEQFFGPGTRLTVL.

The chain has TRBV27 and TRBJ2-3; D might be TRBD2 (5 bases). CDR1 and CDR2 (germline): MNHEY, SMNVEV (reference sequence). The CDR3 is made up of 16 amino acids. The V end was cut by 2 bases, the J end by 0 bases, with 12 bases between. The DNA of the CDR3 is TGTGCCAGCAGTTTAGAGGGCAGACCTAGCACAGATACGCAGTATTTT. It specifies CASSLEGRPSTDTQYF.

This clone has more than one count but fewer than ten. This chain uses TRBV7-8 with TRBJ1-3; 7 positions match TRBD1. The trim removed 1 base at V and 2 bases at J, leaving 2 bases unmatched. The CDR3 is made up of 15 amino acids. Per germline, CDR1 SGHVS and CDR2 FQNEAQ. In DNA, the CDR3 is TGTGCCAGCAGCTTAGACAGGGGTGCTGGAAACACCATATATTTT. This sequence encodes CASSLDRGAGNTIYF.

This clone appeared once. This chain uses TRBV14 with TRBJ1-1; perhaps TRBD1 as D (5 bases). Germline CDR1 and CDR2: SGHDN and FVKESK. Trimming took 0 bases from V and 10 from J, leaving 15 bases between them. CDR3 length equals 14 residues. The chain's CDR3 is CASSQDVWRGRAFF. DNA for the CDR3: TGTGCCAGCAGCCAAGATGTGTGGCGGGGGAGAGCTTTCTTT. The full variable domain, rest sourced from reference TRBV14 and TRBJ1-1, is EAGVTQFPSHSVIEKGQTVTLRCDPISGHDNLYWYRRVMGKEIKFLLHFVKESKQDESGMPNNRFLAERTGGTYSTLKVQPAELEDSGVYFCASSQDVWRGRAFFGQGTRLTVV.

The chain employs TRBV30 and TRBJ1-1, with 8 positions matching TRBD1. The trim removed 4 bases at V and 6 bases at J, leaving 10 bases unmatched. Germline assignment: CDR1 GTSNPN and CDR2 SVGIG (reference sequence). There are 14 residues in the CDR3. CDR3 in DNA: TGTGCCTGGAAACAGGGGGAGTGGGGGGCTGAAGCTTTCTTT. This translates into CAWKQGEWGAEAFF.

V usage is TRBV6-5 and J usage is TRBJ1-6; TRBD1 aligns across 10 bases. Germline V CDR1 and CDR2: MNHEY, SVGAGI. V lost 5 bases, J lost 9 bases, and 7 bases stayed unmatched. CDR3 length: 15 amino acids. The CDR3 loop reads CASSRGTGAFSPLHF. Here the CDR3 DNA reads TGTGCCAGCAGTAGAGGGACAGGGGCGTTTTCACCCCTCCACTTT.

V gene TRBV11-2 combines with J gene TRBJ2-2; perhaps TRBD2 as D (5 bases). CDR1 SGHAT and CDR2 FQNNGV come from the germline V gene. Deletions cut 5 bases from V and 6 bases from J, with 13 bases between. This CDR3 region has 14 residues. Here the CDR3 reads CASSPLRGAGELFF. The CDR3 DNA reads TGTGCCAGCAGCCCCCTCCGGGGTGCCGGGGAGCTGTTTTTT.

In this sample, this clone turned up a few times. The rearrangement uses TRBV14 and TRBJ2-7; TRBD1 agrees at 7 bases. Germline lookup yields CDR1 SGHDN and CDR2 FVKESK. The CDR3 is 12 residues long. J was trimmed by 6 bases and V by 5 bases; bases with no gene match: 4. CDR3 sequence: CASSTGVGEQYF. The CDR3 DNA reads TGTGCCAGCAGCACAGGGGTCGGCGAGCAGTACTTC.

The V call is TRBV14, the J call TRBJ1-4; TRBD1 matches 8 bases. This CDR3 region has 17 residues. CDR1 and CDR2 (germline): SGHDN, FVKESK. Germline trimming cut 3 bases from V and 5 bases from J; bases unmatched to any gene: 11. In DNA, the CDR3 is TGTGCCAGCAGCCAGAACCTCCCAGGGGGCGGAAATGAAAAACTGTTTTTT. It is translated as CASSQNLPGGGNEKLFF.

The V gene is TRBV7-2, the J gene TRBJ2-1, with 9 bases identical to TRBD1. CDR3 size: 17 residues. V shed 3 bases, J shed 8 bases, and the junction held 14 bases outside the gene matches. In germline, CDR1 is SGHTA, CDR2 FQGNSA. In DNA, the CDR3 is TGTGCCAGCAGCTTGGGGGGGCCCGGGACAGGGTCCGATGAGCAGTTCTTC. Translation gives CASSLGGPGTGSDEQFF.

This clone was observed a handful of times. The rearrangement uses TRBV5-4 and TRBJ1-1; 8 bases fit TRBD1. This CDR3 has 16 residues. The germline V gene has CDR1 SGHNT and CDR2 YYREEE (reference sequence). Trimming at V came to 4 bases and at J to 1 base, leaving 9 bases not matched to a gene. The CDR3 sequence is CASSGSGTGKNTEAFF. For the CDR3, the DNA is TGTGCCAGCAGCGGATCCGGGACAGGAAAGAACACTGAAGCTTTCTTT. Full variable domain (missing parts from reference TRBV5-4 and TRBJ1-1): ETGVTQSPTHLIKTRGQQVTLRCSSQSGHNTVSWYQQALGQGPQFIFQYYREEENGRGNFPPRFSGLQFPNYSSELNVNALELDDSALYLCASSGSGTGKNTEAFFGQGTRLTVV.

This sequence joins TRBV24-1 and TRBJ1-5; 8 bases align to TRBD1. With 4 bases clipped from V and 3 bases from J, the junction kept 10 bases outside the gene matches. This CDR3 contains 17 residues. The germline V gene has CDR1 KGHDR and CDR2 SFDVKD. CDR3 bases: TGTGCCACCAGTGACAGCAACAGGGGGGGTATCAATCAGCCCCAGCATTTT. It yields the protein CATSDSNRGGINQPQHF.

This clone was found many times. The chain is built from TRBV16 and TRBJ1-6; tentatively, D is TRBD1 (6 bases). The V gene's germline CDR1 is KGHSY and CDR2 FQNENV. The V and J ends lost 4 bases and 0 bases respectively, with 13 bases between them. This CDR3 is 17 amino acids long. The CDR3 nucleotides are TGTGCCAGCAGCCGCCGGGACACCAGCTCCTATAATTCACCCCTCCACTTT. Protein: CASSRRDTSSYNSPLHF.

The chain has TRBV9 and TRBJ2-3; D not resolved. The V end lost 2 bases, the J end lost 4 bases, and 5 bases lay between the germline ends. The CDR3 is 12 residues long. Germline lookup yields CDR1 SGDLS and CDR2 YYNGEE. The CDR3 loop is CASSVYSDTQYF. The CDR3 DNA is TGTGCCAGCAGCGTTTACTCAGATACGCAGTATTTT.

V gene TRBV28 combines with J gene TRBJ1-2; TRBD1 matches 7 bases. Germline V CDR1 and CDR2: MDHEN, SYDVKM. Trimming cost V 6 bases and J 8 bases; bases outside gene matches: 9. This CDR3 spans 13 amino acids. The CDR3 nucleotides read TGTGCCAGCAGCCAGGGACAGCGCTTCGGCTACACCTTC. Amino acid sequence: CASSQGQRFGYTF.

V usage is TRBV3-1 (or the pseudogene TRBV3-2) and J usage is TRBJ2-7; unclear D gene. Germline V CDR1 and CDR2: LGHDT, YNNKEL (reference sequence). V lost 5 bases and J lost 6, with 8 bases in between. This CDR3 contains 11 residues. The CDR3 DNA is TGTGCCAGCAGCTGGCATCTCGAGCAGTACTTC. This sequence encodes CASSWHLEQYF.

V gene TRBV19 combines with J gene TRBJ2-3; 8 bases map to TRBD2. J was trimmed by 1 base and V by 7 bases; bases with no gene match: 4. The CDR3 loop spans 14 amino acids. From germline, CDR1 is LNHDA and CDR2 SQIVND (reference sequence). DNA for the CDR3: TGTGCCAGTAAACCGCGGGGGGGCACAGATACGCAGTATTTT. Residues: CASKPRGGTDTQYF.

The CDR3 DNA follows: TGTGCCTGGAGTCAAGGGGTCCAAGAGACCCAGTACTTC. Its protein product is CAWSQGVQETQYF. This sequence joins TRBV30 and TRBJ2-5, with D possibly matching TRBD1 (5 bases). Germline lookup yields CDR1 GTSNPN and CDR2 SVGIG (reference sequence). Trimming stripped 2 bases from V and 1 base from J, with 8 bases between. This CDR3 contains 13 residues.